Listed below are T cell receptor beta chains from one sample, sequenced in a study of blood T cells in healthy people across ages. From the 5' RACE reads, TCRdb called clonotypes with MiXCR, one entry per CDR3 protein. The top ten clones hold 28% of a sample with about 900,000 distinct CDR3 sequences, approximately 59% of them seen once. The sequencing sample was made of blood. The source is a man aged 30 to 39 in good health. The CDR3 runs from the conserved cysteine through the conserved F or W. Fields, in order: D gene, J gene, V gene, clone size, CDR3 DNA, CDR3 protein. The D gene is left open where the match is weak. Some rows have no size entry. The others give once, few or many, or a class for an expanded clone.

>-|TRBJ2-3|TRBV20-1|-
TGCAGTGTCCCGGGGGAAGGGGTGGATACGCAGTATTTT
CSVPGEGVDTQYF
>-|TRBJ1-2|TRBV28|few
TGTGCCAGCAATGGGGACGTCTATGGCTACACCTTC
CASNGDVYGYTF
>-|TRBJ2-1|TRBV9|-
TGTGCCAGCAGCGGAGCACTGCTGGCCTCCTACAATGAGCAGTTCTTC
CASSGALLASYNEQFF
>-|TRBJ1-1|TRBV9|-
TGTGCCAGCAGCTCCAGGGGCGGGGCGACTGAAGCTTTCTTT
CASSSRGGATEAFF
>TRBD1|TRBJ2-7|TRBV18|-
TGTGCCAGCTCACCTGGGACAGGGTCGGACGAGCAGTACTTC
CASSPGTGSDEQYF
>-|TRBJ1-2|TRBV29-1|-
TGCAGCGTTGAAGACTACAGTACCTATGGCTACACCTTC
CSVEDYSTYGYTF
>-|TRBJ2-1|TRBV12-3/TRBV12-4|-
TGTGCCAGCAGTTCCCGCAGGGGAAATGAGCAGTTCTTC
CASSSRRGNEQFF
>TRBD1|TRBJ1-2|TRBV15|-
TGTGCCACCAGCAGAGATGCTCAGGGGGCCTATGGCTACACCTTC
CATSRDAQGAYGYTF
>-|TRBJ2-1|TRBV28|-
TGTGCCAGCAGTCTACTTGACGGCAATGAGCAGTTCTTC
CASSLLDGNEQFF
>-|TRBJ2-5|TRBV20-1|-
TGCAGTGCGGAGGGGTTAGGCGGCGAGACCCAGTACTTC
CSAEGLGGETQYF
>-|TRBJ2-1|TRBV9|few
TGTGCCAGCAGCGTACACGGGACCCACGCAGGGTCATCAATAGAGCAGTTCTTC
CASSVHGTHAGSSIEQFF
>-|TRBJ2-3|TRBV12-3/TRBV12-4|-
TGTGCCAGCAGTTTACAGGGAGTCTTAGCAGATACGCAGTATTTT
CASSLQGVLADTQYF
>TRBD1|TRBJ1-1|TRBV5-1|-
TGCGCCAGCAGCCTACGGGACAGGGGGACTGAAGCTTTCTTT
CASSLRDRGTEAFF
>-|TRBJ1-2|TRBV5-1|few
TGCGCCAGCAGCACCGACGGTCCGGGTGGCTACACCTTC
CASSTDGPGGYTF
>-|TRBJ2-1|TRBV4-3|few
TGCGCCAGCAGCCACCGGGGGTCATCCTACAATGAGCAGTTCTTC
CASSHRGSSYNEQFF
>TRBD2|TRBJ2-1|TRBV5-6|-
TGTGCCAGCAGCTTCTTCCCGGGACTACCCGACAATGAGCAGTTCTTC
CASSFFPGLPDNEQFF
>-|TRBJ2-3|TRBV7-2|-
TGTGCCAGCAGCTTTCTTAGCGGACAACGAGGTTGGGCAGATACGCAGTATTTT
CASSFLSGQRGWADTQYF
>TRBD1|TRBJ2-7|TRBV4-3|few
TGCGCCAGCAGCCAAGATTCAGGACAGGGCGTGCACGAGCAGTACTTC
CASSQDSGQGVHEQYF
>-|TRBJ2-7|TRBV29-1|-
TGCAGCGTTTTCCAGGACGCCTACGAGCAGTACTTC
CSVFQDAYEQYF
>TRBD1|TRBJ2-3|TRBV29-1|-
TGCAGCGTTGAGTCCGGGACAGGGCTGACAGATACGCAGTATTTT
CSVESGTGLTDTQYF
>-|TRBJ2-7|TRBV28|-
TGTGCCAGCATCCTTGGGGGCGGCTCCTACGAGCAGTACTTC
CASILGGGSYEQYF
>-|TRBJ2-7|TRBV28|few
TGTGCCACCAACGGGGGCCACGAGCAGTACTTC
CATNGGHEQYF
>-|TRBJ2-4|TRBV2|-
TGTGCCAGACGGCAGGGTACCATTCAGTACTTC
CARRQGTIQYF
>TRBD1|TRBJ2-7|TRBV12-3/TRBV12-4|-
TGTGCCAGCAGTTTAAACCGGGACAGGGGGCCTGAGCAGTACTTC
CASSLNRDRGPEQYF
>-|TRBJ2-3|TRBV5-1|-
TGCGCCAGCAGCACTGGGGCCGGGGGCCACACAGATACGCAGTATTTT
CASSTGAGGHTDTQYF
>TRBD1|TRBJ1-4|TRBV4-3|many
TGCGCCACATCCGGGACAGGGGGCGGCGGTGAAAAACTGTTTTTT
CATSGTGGGGEKLFF
>-|TRBJ2-5|TRBV20-1|-
TGCAGTGCTTACCTCCCCGAACAAGAGACCCAGTACTTC
CSAYLPEQETQYF
>TRBD2|TRBJ2-5|TRBV9|-
TGTGCCAGCAGCGAAGGACTAGCGGGGTTGTACCAAGAGACCCAGTACTTC
CASSEGLAGLYQETQYF
>-|TRBJ2-4|TRBV10-3|-
TGTGCCATCAGTGAGTCTCTCAGGGTCGGCATTCAGTACTTC
CAISESLRVGIQYF
>-|TRBJ2-3|TRBV7-2|many
TGTGCCTCGGCGGGGCGGGGGCTAAGCACAGATACGCAGTATTTT
CASAGRGLSTDTQYF
>-|TRBJ2-4|TRBV23-1|-
TGCGCCAGCAGTCAAAATTGTAGCAAGTCATCCAAAAACATTCAGTACTTC
CASSQNCSKSSKNIQYF